This T cell receptor (beta chain) originates from a study of cytomegalovirus exposure and HLA in healthy donors. Germline V lookup: CDR1 SSHAT, CDR2 FNYEAQ (reference sequence). This CDR3 has 19 residues. Comment on this clone: What it binds is not known. One end of the junction does not line up with germline, which may come from a read error.

The donors were in the roughly 130-subject validation cohort, distinct from the approximately 670-subject first cohort. Whole-study results and caveats: For most TCR sequences rarity was the rule, although some public TCRs occurred in many donors. According to the study, roughly 160 TCR beta chains were cytomegalovirus-associated. According to a later analysis, TCR clusters from the first cohort tended to co-occur in the 120 or so validation repertoires.

This table comes from immunoSEQ multiplex PCR, and its TCRdb copy is limited to in-frame clones, with some not included. The data contain approximately 170,000 clones, about 85% of them seen just once; the ten biggest clones take up 15% to 20%. Sequencing input: PBMCs. This sequence was found in a man younger than 30 in good health and CMV-seropositive. The chain combines TRBV7-7 with TRBJ2-2; 15 bases fit TRBD2. CDR3 DNA sequence: TGTGCTAGCAGCCCTAGGACTAGCGGGGGGGCGCTTGGCACCGGGGAGCTGTTTTTT. Translating gives CASSPRTSGGALGTGELFF.